This T cell receptor (beta chain) was retrieved from a study of blood T cell repertoires in COVID-19. The wider study: Acute and convalescent COVID-19 specimens originated in the United States, Italy and Spain. T cells, B-cell-depleted T cells, or PBMCs supplied cDNA or gDNA.

Per the original methods: Amplifying reference gene primers gave estimates of nucleated cell counts. The table came from immunoSEQ multiplex PCR; TCRdb's copy has only in-frame clones and leaves some out. D and trimming were read from the DNA, whereas the V and J calls and clone size are those reported in that table. The table has over 25,000 clones, 90% seen once. Germline V gene lookup returns CDR1 SNHLY and CDR2 FYNNEI. This CDR3 is 15 amino acids long. V was shortened by 2 bases and J by 7 bases, with 15 bases between the two germline ends. This clonotype was obtained from a man between 65 and 80 years old with active or convalescent COVID-19. V gene TRBV2 combines with J gene TRBJ2-1; a weak D match, TRBD2 (5 bases). The sample was peripheral blood. The CDR3 region is CASSEYGVGGNEQFF. The CDR3 nucleotides read TGTGCCAGCAGTGAATACGGGGTCGGTGGGAATGAGCAGTTCTTC.